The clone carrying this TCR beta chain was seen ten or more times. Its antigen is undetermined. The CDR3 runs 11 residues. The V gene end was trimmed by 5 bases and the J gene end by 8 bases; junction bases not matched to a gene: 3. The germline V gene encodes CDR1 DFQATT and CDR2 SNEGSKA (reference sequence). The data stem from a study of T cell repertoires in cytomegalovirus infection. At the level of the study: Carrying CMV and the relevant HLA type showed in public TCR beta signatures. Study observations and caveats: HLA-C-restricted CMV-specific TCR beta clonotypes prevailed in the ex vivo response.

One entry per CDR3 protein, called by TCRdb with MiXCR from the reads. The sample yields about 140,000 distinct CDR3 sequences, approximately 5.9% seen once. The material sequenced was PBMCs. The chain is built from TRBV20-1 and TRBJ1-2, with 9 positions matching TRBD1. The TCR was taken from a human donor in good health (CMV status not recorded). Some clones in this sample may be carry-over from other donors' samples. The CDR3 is CSARTGAGYTF. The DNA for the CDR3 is TGCAGTGCTCGGACAGGGGCAGGCTACACCTTC.